Below, 26 T cell receptor beta chains from the same sample are listed, as sequenced in a study of cytomegalovirus exposure and HLA in healthy donors (TCRdb year 2017). Receptor amplification or capture employed the immunoSEQ multiplex PCR assay. TCRdb took over this immuneACCESS table, retaining in-frame rearrangements with V and J assigned. Such tables are incomplete; in checked studies, under half of the missing clones stem from an unresolved V gene, and the remainder is unexplained. This sample is represented by 200,000 or so clones; over 65% of them were singletons. Roughly 6.5% of the sample belongs to the ten largest clones. Sample: PBMCs. The receptors come from a man younger than 30 in good health and CMV-seropositive.

The J gene is TRBJ2-7, the V gene TRBV5-4, with a tentative D call TRBD1 (6 bases). Germline lookup yields CDR1 SGHNT and CDR2 YYREEE (reference sequence). The CDR3 has 13 amino acids. Trimming pared 4 bases from V and 6 bases from J, leaving 14 bases between. The chain's CDR3 is CASSIRTGSEQYF. The CDR3 DNA reads TGTGCCAGCAGCATACGAACAGGGAGCGAGCAGTACTTC.

The chain uses TRBV6-5 and TRBJ1-5; D ambiguous. There are 15 residues in the CDR3. Germline CDR1 is MNHEY and CDR2 is SVGAGI. With 4 bases removed from V and 2 bases from J, the gap between germline ends came to 12 bases. The CDR3 bases are TGTGCCAGCAGTTCGACTAGTAACGGCAATCAGCCCCAGCATTTT. Amino acid sequence: CASSSTSNGNQPQHF.

The chain is built from TRBV5-8 and TRBJ2-7; 7 bases fit TRBD1. With V trimmed by 4 bases and J by 3 bases, 4 bases remained unmatched. CDR1 and CDR2 from the germline V gene are SGHTS and YDEGEE. The CDR3 runs to 13 residues. CDR3 DNA sequence: TGTGCCAGCAGCCCAGGACAGGACTACGAGCAGTACTTC. Protein sequence: CASSPGQDYEQYF.

V and J are TRBV9 and TRBJ2-7; 10 bases are a match to TRBD2. Germline loops: CDR1 SGDLS, CDR2 YYNGEE. CDR3 length: 16 amino acids. Losses at the gene ends were 4 bases for V and 4 bases for J; bases not matched to a gene: 11. CDR3 region: CASSPQGLARTYEQYF. Here the CDR3 DNA reads TGTGCCAGCAGCCCCCAGGGACTAGCGAGAACATACGAGCAGTACTTC.

The chain carries TRBV6-5 and TRBJ2-7; 7 bases match TRBD2. Trimming removed 2 bases from V and 1 base from J; junction bases left unmatched: 5. The CDR3 contains 15 residues. Germline CDR1 and CDR2: MNHEY and SVGAGI. For the CDR3, the DNA is TGTGCCAGCAGTTACGGACTAGAACCTTCCTACGAGCAGTACTTC. Residues: CASSYGLEPSYEQYF.

The chain is built from TRBV28 and TRBJ2-7; 8 bases align to TRBD1. From germline, CDR1 is MDHEN and CDR2 SYDVKM. The CDR3 extends over 14 amino acids. V lost 9 bases to trimming and J lost 1 base; unmatched junction nucleotides: 8. In DNA form, the CDR3 reads TGTGCCAGTATTGAAGACAGGGGATCCTACGAGCAGTACTTC. It codes for CASIEDRGSYEQYF.

The rearrangement uses TRBV4-3 and TRBJ2-1, with no clear D. Trimming took off 5 bases at V and 0 bases at J, with 11 bases between the two ends. The germline V gene encodes CDR1 LGHNA and CDR2 YSLEER. The CDR3 has 15 amino acids. The CDR3 bases are TGCGCCAGCAGCTTTTCTCTTAGCTCCTACAATGAGCAGTTCTTC. Its translation is CASSFSLSSYNEQFF.

This clone has just a few counts. The chain combines TRBV5-8 with TRBJ1-1; TRBD1 aligns across 7 bases. In germline, CDR1 is SGHTS, CDR2 YDEGEE. The CDR3 totals 15 residues. Germline trimming cut 0 bases from V and 0 bases from J; bases unmatched to any gene: 2. The CDR3 DNA follows: TGTGCCAGCAGCTTGGTAGACAGGGTGAACACTGAAGCTTTCTTT. The encoded protein is CASSLVDRVNTEAFF.

J is TRBJ1-5 and V is TRBV2; the D gene is possibly TRBD1 (6 bases). The V gene's germline CDR1 is SNHLY and CDR2 FYNNEI. V dropped 5 bases and J dropped 5 bases, with 10 bases sitting between them. The CDR3 runs 13 residues. This CDR3 reads CASSRQEDQPQHF. The CDR3 DNA is TGTGCCAGCAGTCGACAGGAGGATCAGCCCCAGCATTTT.

This rearrangement joins TRBV4-1 to TRBJ2-2; 7 nucleotides match TRBD1. V was clipped by 1 base and J by 3 bases; unmatched bases: 11. CDR1 is MGHRA, CDR2 YSYEKL, per germline. The CDR3 length is 18 residues. The CDR3 is CASSQGAGTEADTGELFF. As DNA, the CDR3 is TGCGCCAGCAGCCAAGGGGCCGGGACAGAAGCCGACACCGGGGAGCTGTTTTTT.

The chain joins TRBV28 to TRBJ2-7; tentative D call: TRBD2 (6 bases). CDR1 and CDR2 (germline): MDHEN, SYDVKM. This CDR3 contains 14 residues. The V end lost 8 bases, the J end lost 6 bases, and 20 bases lay between the germline ends. CDR3 sequence reads: CASPPAGFGSEQYF. The DNA of the CDR3 is TGTGCCAGCCCCCCTGCGGGCTTCGGGAGCGAGCAGTACTTC.

CDR3 in amino acids: CASKTEGQGAYEQYF. Here the CDR3 DNA reads TGTGCCAGCAAGACGGAGGGACAGGGGGCTTACGAGCAGTACTTC. The chain employs TRBV6-5 and TRBJ2-7; 12 bases line up with TRBD1. Per germline, CDR1 MNHEY and CDR2 SVGAGI. V lost 7 bases, J lost 4 bases, and 8 bases stayed unmatched. The CDR3 loop spans 15 amino acids.

The genes are TRBV14 and TRBJ2-3, with 13 bases identical to TRBD2. V was pared by 8 bases and J by 3 bases, with 11 bases of the junction left unmatched. The CDR3 extends over 17 amino acids. Germline lookup yields CDR1 SGHDN and CDR2 FVKESK. The chain's CDR3 is CASSGLAGVLGTDTQYF. Here the CDR3 DNA reads TGTGCCAGCTCCGGACTAGCGGGAGTATTGGGAACAGATACGCAGTATTTT.

This CDR3 is CASSPRGLVGRNEQFF. The CDR3 nucleotides are TGTGCCAGCAGTCCGCGGGGACTAGTGGGTCGCAATGAGCAGTTCTTC. The chain links TRBV27 to TRBJ2-1; TRBD2 matches at 8 bases. This CDR3 is 16 amino acids long. The junction had 12 bases not matched to a gene; V was cut back by 5 bases and J by 6 bases. Per germline, CDR1 MNHEY and CDR2 SMNVEV (reference sequence).

This clone was recorded only once. CDR3 nucleotide sequence: TGTGCCAGCAGTGAAGCCCACGGAGCCTACGAGCAGTACTTC. Protein: CASSEAHGAYEQYF. The chain couples TRBV6-1 to TRBJ2-7, with unresolved D. Germline loops: CDR1 MNHNS, CDR2 SASEGT. The CDR3 runs 14 residues. V shed 0 bases and J shed 2 bases, with 8 bases lying between them.

The chain couples TRBV9 to TRBJ2-5, with TRBD2 matching over 8 bases. Trimming at V came to 1 base and at J to 4 bases, leaving 3 bases not matched to a gene. The CDR3 runs 14 residues. Per the germline V gene, CDR1 is SGDLS and CDR2 is YYNGEE. The chain's CDR3 is CASSVNSGRETQYF. The CDR3 bases are TGTGCCAGCAGCGTAAACAGCGGGAGAGAGACCCAGTACTTC.

The chain employs TRBV14 and TRBJ2-5, with TRBD2 matching 9 bases. This CDR3 comprises 17 residues. Germline V lookup: CDR1 SGHDN, CDR2 FVKESK. Trimming took 4 bases from V and 3 from J; bases not matched to a gene: 12. The CDR3 sequence: CASSLEGPTSGKETQYF. CDR3 nucleotide sequence: TGTGCCAGCAGCCTGGAAGGCCCGACTAGCGGAAAAGAGACCCAGTACTTC. The whole variable domain, remainder taken from reference TRBV14 and TRBJ2-5, is EAGVTQFPSHSVIEKGQTVTLRCDPISGHDNLYWYRRVMGKEIKFLLHFVKESKQDESGMPNNRFLAERTGGTYSTLKVQPAELEDSGVYFCASSLEGPTSGKETQYFGPGTRLLVL.

This chain joins TRBV4-2 and TRBJ2-1, with TRBD2 matching 11 bases. Germline trimming cut 5 bases from V and 3 bases from J; bases unmatched to any gene: 3. This CDR3 spans 15 amino acids. Germline CDR1 and CDR2: LGHNA and YNFKEQ. The CDR3 here is CASSTGLAVYNEQFF. CDR3 nucleotide sequence: TGTGCCAGCAGCACGGGACTAGCGGTCTACAATGAGCAGTTCTTC.

This chain uses TRBV7-7 with TRBJ2-1, with a possible D match to TRBD2 (6 bases). Germline-derived CDR1 and CDR2 are SSHAT and FNYEAQ (reference sequence). The V and J ends lost 9 bases and 0 bases respectively, with 21 bases between them. The CDR3 consists of 17 residues. The CDR3 loop reads CARKPRDSRSSYNEQFF. The CDR3 coding sequence is TGTGCCAGAAAACCTCGGGACTCTCGGAGCTCCTACAATGAGCAGTTCTTC.

The table lists this clone with a few counts. The gene calls are TRBV19 and TRBJ1-2, with D hard to call. CDR3 length equals 12 residues. V was trimmed by 6 bases and J by 7 bases, leaving 12 bases between them. The germline CDR1 and CDR2 sequences are LNHDA and SQIVND (reference sequence). CDR3 DNA sequence: TGTGCCAGTAGACGGGGAACTATTGGCTACACCTTC. Its translation is CASRRGTIGYTF.

This clone came up once. The chain uses TRBV20-1 and TRBJ2-1, with a possible D match to TRBD2 (5 bases). Germline CDR1 is DFQATT and CDR2 is SNEGSKA (reference sequence). This CDR3 spans 11 amino acids. In DNA form, the CDR3 reads TGCATGGGAGCGTCCTACAATGAGCAGTTCTTC. Residues: CMGASYNEQFF.

In its sample, this clone was seen a few times. This chain links TRBV27 with TRBJ2-7, with 8 bases aligning to TRBD1. The V gene end was trimmed by 4 bases and the J gene end by 7 bases; junction bases not matched to a gene: 3. The CDR3 loop spans 12 amino acids. Looked up from germline, CDR1 is MNHEY and CDR2 is SMNVEV (reference sequence). The CDR3 spells CASSSTGGEQYF. The CDR3 coding sequence is TGTGCCAGCAGTTCAACAGGGGGGGAGCAGTACTTC.

This clone was picked up one time. This rearrangement joins TRBV27 to TRBJ1-1, with D possibly matching TRBD1 (6 bases). Germline V gene lookup returns CDR1 MNHEY and CDR2 SMNVEV (reference sequence). The germline V and J ends were trimmed by 5 bases and 0 bases, with 16 bases remaining between them. The CDR3 contains 16 residues. CDR3: CASSPGDPSMNTEAFF. The CDR3 DNA follows: TGTGCCAGCAGTCCAGGGGACCCATCCATGAACACTGAAGCTTTCTTT.

This chain uses TRBV30 with TRBJ2-1; TRBD2 aligns across 8 bases. J was trimmed by 7 bases and V by 2 bases; bases with no gene match: 7. Germline assignment: CDR1 GTSNPN and CDR2 SVGIG (reference sequence). This CDR3 spans 14 amino acids. DNA of the CDR3: TGTGCCTGGAGTTTCGAGCGGGAGAGGAATGAGCAGTTCTTC. Amino acids: CAWSFERERNEQFF.

CDR3 bases: TGTGCCAGCAGCCCGCCGACAGCAACTAATGAAAAACTGTTTTTT. It translates to CASSPPTATNEKLFF. This chain connects TRBV9 to TRBJ1-4; maybe TRBD1 (5 bases). This CDR3 spans 15 amino acids. V lost 4 bases, J lost 0 bases, and 10 bases lay in between. Germline-derived CDR1 and CDR2 are SGDLS and YYNGEE.

The rearrangement joins TRBV28 to TRBJ1-3; 8 bases are a match to TRBD1. Per the germline V gene, CDR1 is MDHEN and CDR2 is SYDVKM. This CDR3 has 15 amino acids. The V segment lost 2 bases and the J segment 4 bases; nucleotides outside the gene matches: 4. The CDR3: CASSLVGQGGNTIYF. The CDR3 coding sequence is TGTGCCAGCAGTTTAGTTGGACAGGGAGGAAACACCATATATTTT.